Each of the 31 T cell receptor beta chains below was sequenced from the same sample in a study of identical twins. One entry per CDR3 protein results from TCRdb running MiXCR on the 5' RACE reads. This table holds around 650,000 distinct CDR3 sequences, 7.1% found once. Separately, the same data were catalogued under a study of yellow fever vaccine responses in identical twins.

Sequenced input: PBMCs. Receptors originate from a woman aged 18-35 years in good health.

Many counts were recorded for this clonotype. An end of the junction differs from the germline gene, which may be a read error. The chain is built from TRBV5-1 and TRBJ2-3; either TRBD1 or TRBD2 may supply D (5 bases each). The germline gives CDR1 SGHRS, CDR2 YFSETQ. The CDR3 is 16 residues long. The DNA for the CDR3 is TGCGCCAGCTGCTTGGTATCCGGGACGCGCACAGATACGCAGTATTTT. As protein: CASCLVSGTRTDTQYF.

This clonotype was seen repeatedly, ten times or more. CDR3 sequence reads: CASSLVESYEQYF. The DNA of the CDR3 is TGTGCCAGCAGCTTAGTGGAGTCCTACGAGCAGTACTTC. The chain has TRBV7-2 and TRBJ2-7; D is undetermined. The germline V and J ends were trimmed by 1 base and 1 base, with 5 bases remaining between them. The CDR3 totals 13 residues. The germline gives CDR1 SGHTA, CDR2 FQGNSA.

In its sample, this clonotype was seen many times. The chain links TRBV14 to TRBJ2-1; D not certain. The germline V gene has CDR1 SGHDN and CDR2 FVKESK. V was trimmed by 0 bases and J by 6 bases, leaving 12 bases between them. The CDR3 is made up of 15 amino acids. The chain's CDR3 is CASSQDRPRGNEQFF. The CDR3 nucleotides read TGTGCCAGCAGCCAAGACAGGCCCCGAGGCAATGAGCAGTTCTTC. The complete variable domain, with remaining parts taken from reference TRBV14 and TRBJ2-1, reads EAGVTQFPSHSVIEKGQTVTLRCDPISGHDNLYWYRRVMGKEIKFLLHFVKESKQDESGMPNNRFLAERTGGTYSTLKVQPAELEDSGVYFCASSQDRPRGNEQFFGPGTRLTVL.

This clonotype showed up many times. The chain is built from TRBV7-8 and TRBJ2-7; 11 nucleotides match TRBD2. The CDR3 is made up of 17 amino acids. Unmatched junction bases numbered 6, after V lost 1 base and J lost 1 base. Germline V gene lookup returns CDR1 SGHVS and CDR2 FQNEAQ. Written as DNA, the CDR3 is TGTGCCAGCAGCTTAGGACTAGCGGGACAGGGTTCCTACGAGCAGTACTTC. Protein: CASSLGLAGQGSYEQYF.

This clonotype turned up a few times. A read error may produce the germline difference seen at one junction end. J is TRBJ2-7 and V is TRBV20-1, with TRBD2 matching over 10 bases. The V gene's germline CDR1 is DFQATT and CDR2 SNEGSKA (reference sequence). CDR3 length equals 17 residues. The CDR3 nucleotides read TGCTGTGCTAGTGCCCCTAGTGGAGCGGGAGGGCCCTACGAGCAGTACTTC. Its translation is CCASAPSGAGGPYEQYF.

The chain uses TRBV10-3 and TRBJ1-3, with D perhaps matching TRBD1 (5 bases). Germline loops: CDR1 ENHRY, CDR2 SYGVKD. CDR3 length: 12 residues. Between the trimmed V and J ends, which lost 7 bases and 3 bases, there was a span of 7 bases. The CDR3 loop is CAIIGDGNTIYF. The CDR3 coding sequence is TGTGCCATCATAGGGGATGGAAACACCATATATTTT.

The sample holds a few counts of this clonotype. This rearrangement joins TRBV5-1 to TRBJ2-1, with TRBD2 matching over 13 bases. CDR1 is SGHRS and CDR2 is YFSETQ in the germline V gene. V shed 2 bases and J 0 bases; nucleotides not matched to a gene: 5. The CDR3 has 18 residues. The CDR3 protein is CASSLLAGGPDSYNEQFF. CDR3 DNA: TGCGCCAGCAGCTTACTAGCGGGGGGGCCGGACTCCTACAATGAGCAGTTCTTC.

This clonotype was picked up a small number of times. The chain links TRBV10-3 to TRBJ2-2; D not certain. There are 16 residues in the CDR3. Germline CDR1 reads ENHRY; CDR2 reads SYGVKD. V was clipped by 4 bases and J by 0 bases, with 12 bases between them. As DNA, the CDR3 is TGTGCCATCAGTGTAGCTGGGCCGTCGAACACCGGGGAGCTGTTTTTT. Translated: CAISVAGPSNTGELFF.

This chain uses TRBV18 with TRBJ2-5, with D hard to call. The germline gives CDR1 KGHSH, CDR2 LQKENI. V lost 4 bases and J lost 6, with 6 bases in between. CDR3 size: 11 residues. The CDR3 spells CASSRNKTQYF. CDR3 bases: TGTGCCAGCTCACGAAATAAGACCCAGTACTTC.

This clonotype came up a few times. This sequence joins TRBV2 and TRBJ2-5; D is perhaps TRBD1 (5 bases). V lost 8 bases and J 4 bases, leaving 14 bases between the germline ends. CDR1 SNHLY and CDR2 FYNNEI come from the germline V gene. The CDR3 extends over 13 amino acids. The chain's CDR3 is CASRTPVVETQYF. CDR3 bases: TGTGCCAGCCGGACACCGGTAGTAGAGACCCAGTACTTC.

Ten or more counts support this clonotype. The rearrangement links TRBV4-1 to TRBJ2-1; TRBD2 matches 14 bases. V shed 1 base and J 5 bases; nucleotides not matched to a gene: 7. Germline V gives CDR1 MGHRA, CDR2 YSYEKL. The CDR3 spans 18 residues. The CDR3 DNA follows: TGCGCCAGCAGCCAAGGGACTAGCGGGAGGAGAGCGGACAATGAGCAGTTCTTC. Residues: CASSQGTSGRRADNEQFF.

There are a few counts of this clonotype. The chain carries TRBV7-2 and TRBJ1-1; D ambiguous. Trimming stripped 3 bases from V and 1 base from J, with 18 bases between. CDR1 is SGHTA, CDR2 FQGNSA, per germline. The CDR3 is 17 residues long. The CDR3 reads CASSLRWAGATNTEAFF. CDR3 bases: TGTGCCAGCAGCTTGAGGTGGGCAGGCGCCACGAACACTGAAGCTTTCTTT.

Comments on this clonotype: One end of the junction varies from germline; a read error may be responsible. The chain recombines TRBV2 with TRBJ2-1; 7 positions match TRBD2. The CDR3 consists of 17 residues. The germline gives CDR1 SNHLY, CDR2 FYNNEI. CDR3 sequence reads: CASSESEGGLSYKEQFF. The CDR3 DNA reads TGTGCCAGCAGTGAATCGGAGGGAGGGCTCTCCTACAAAGAGCAGTTCTTC. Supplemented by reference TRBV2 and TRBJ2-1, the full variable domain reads EPEVTQTPSHQVTQMGQEVILRCVPISNHLYFYWYRQILGQKVEFLVSFYNNEISEKSEIFDDQFSVERPDGSNFTLKIRSTKLEDSAMYFCASSESEGGLSYKEQFFGPGTRLTVL.

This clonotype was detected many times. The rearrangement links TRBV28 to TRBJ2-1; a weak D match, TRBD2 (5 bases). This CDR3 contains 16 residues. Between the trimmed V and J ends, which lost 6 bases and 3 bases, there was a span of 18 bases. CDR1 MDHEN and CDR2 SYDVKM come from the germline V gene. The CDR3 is CASSQVGGYRYNEQFF. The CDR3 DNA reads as TGTGCCAGCAGCCAGGTCGGAGGATACCGCTACAATGAGCAGTTCTTC.

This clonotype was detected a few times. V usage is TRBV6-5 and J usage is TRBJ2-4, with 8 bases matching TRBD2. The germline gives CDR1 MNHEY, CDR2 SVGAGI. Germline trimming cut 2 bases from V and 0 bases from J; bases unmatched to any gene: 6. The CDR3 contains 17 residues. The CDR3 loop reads CASSYPWTSRAKNIQYF. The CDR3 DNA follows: TGTGCCAGCAGTTACCCCTGGACTAGCAGAGCCAAAAACATTCAGTACTTC.

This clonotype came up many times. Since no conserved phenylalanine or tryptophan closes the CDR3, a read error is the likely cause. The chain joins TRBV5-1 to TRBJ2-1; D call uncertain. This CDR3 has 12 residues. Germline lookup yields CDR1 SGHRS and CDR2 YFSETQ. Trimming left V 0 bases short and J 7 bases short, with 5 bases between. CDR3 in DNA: TGCGCCAGCAGCTTGGTAGTGAATGAGCAGTTCCTC. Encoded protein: CASSLVVNEQFL.

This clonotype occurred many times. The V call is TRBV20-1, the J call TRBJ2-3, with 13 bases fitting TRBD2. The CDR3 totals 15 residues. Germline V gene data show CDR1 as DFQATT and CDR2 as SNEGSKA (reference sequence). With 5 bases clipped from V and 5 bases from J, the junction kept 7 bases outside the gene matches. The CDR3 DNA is TGCAGTGCTGCTTTTACTAGCGGGAGGGTAGATACGCAGTATTTT. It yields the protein CSAAFTSGRVDTQYF.

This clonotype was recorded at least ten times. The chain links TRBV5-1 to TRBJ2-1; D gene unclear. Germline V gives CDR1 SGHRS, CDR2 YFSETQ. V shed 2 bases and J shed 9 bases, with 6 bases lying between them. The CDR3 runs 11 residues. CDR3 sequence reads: CASSFGGEQFF. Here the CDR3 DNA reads TGCGCCAGCAGCTTCGGTGGTGAGCAGTTCTTC.

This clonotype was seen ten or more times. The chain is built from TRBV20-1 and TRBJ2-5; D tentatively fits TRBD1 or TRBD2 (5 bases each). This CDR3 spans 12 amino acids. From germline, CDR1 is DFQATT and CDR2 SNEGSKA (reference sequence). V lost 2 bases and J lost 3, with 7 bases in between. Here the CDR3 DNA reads TGCAGTGCTAGAAGGGGAGAAGAGACCCAGTACTTC. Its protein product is CSARRGEETQYF.

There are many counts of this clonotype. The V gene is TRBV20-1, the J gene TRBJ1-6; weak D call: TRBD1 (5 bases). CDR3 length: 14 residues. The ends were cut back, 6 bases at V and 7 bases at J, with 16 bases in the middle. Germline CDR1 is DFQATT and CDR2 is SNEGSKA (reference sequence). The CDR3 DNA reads TGCAGTGCAAAGACCGGGACCGCGAATTCACCCCTCCACTTT. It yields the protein CSAKTGTANSPLHF.

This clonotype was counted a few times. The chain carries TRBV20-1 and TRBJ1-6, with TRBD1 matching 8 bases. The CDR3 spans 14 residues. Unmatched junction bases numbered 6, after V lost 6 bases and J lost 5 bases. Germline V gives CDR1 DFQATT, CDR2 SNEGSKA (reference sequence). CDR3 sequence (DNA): TGCAGTGCCCCGAAGGACAGGGATAATTCACCCCTCCACTTT. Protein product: CSAPKDRDNSPLHF.

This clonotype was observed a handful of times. CDR3 DNA sequence: TGTGCCAGCAGCCAAGATCAGCCCGAGTCACCCCTCCACTTT. This encodes CASSQDQPESPLHF. The chain couples TRBV3-1 to TRBJ1-6; no reliable D call. Germline V gene lookup returns CDR1 LGHDT and CDR2 YNNKEL (reference sequence). This CDR3 is built from 14 residues. Between the trimmed V and J ends, which lost 0 bases and 10 bases, there was a span of 10 bases.

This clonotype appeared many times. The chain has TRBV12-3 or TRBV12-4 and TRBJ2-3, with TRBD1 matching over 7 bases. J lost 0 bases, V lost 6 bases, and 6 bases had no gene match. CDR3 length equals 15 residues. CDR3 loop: CASRHRQGSTDTQYF. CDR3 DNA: TGTGCCAGCAGGCATAGACAGGGAAGCACAGATACGCAGTATTTT.

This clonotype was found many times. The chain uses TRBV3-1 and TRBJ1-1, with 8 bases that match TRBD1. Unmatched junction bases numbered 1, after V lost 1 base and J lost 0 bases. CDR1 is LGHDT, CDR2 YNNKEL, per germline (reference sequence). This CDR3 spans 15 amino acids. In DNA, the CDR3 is TGTGCCAGCAGCCAAGGGGGACAGGTGAACACTGAAGCTTTCTTT. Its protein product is CASSQGGQVNTEAFF.

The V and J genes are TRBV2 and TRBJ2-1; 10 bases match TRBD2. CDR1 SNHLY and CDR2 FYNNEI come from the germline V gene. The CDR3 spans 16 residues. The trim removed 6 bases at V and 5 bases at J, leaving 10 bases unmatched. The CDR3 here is CASSRGSGGGNNEQFF. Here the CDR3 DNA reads TGTGCCAGCAGCCGAGGGAGCGGGGGGGGGAACAATGAGCAGTTCTTC.

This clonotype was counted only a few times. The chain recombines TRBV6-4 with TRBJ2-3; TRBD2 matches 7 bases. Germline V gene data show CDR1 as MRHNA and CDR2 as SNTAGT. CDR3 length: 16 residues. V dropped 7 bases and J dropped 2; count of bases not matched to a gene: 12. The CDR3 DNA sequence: TGTGCCAGCACCCCGCAGCGGGATCTCTTCACAGATACGCAGTATTTT. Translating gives CASTPQRDLFTDTQYF.

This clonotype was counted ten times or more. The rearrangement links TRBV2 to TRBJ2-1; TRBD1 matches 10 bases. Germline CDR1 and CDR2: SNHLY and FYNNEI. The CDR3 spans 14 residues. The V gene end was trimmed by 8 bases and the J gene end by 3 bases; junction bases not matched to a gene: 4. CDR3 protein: CASYRDRGYNEQFF. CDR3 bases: TGTGCCAGCTACCGGGACAGGGGCTACAATGAGCAGTTCTTC.

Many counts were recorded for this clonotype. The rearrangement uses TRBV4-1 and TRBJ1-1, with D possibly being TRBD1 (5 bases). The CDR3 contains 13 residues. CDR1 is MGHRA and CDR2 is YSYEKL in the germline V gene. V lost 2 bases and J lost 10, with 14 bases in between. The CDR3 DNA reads TGCGCCAGCAGCCAACTATCCCGGGACGGAGCTTTCTTT. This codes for CASSQLSRDGAFF.

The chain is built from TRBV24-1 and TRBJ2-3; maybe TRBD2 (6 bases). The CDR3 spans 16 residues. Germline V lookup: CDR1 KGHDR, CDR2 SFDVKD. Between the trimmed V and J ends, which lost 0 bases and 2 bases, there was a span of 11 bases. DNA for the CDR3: TGTGCCACCAGTGATTTGGCCGGAGGGACCACAGATACGCAGTATTTT. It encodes CATSDLAGGTTDTQYF.

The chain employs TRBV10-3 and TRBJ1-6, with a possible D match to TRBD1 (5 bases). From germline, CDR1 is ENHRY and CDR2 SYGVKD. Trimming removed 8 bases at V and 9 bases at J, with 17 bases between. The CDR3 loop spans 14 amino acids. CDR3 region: CAIAPGRGGSPLHF. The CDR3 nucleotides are TGTGCCATCGCGCCGGGACGGGGTGGTTCACCCCTCCACTTT.

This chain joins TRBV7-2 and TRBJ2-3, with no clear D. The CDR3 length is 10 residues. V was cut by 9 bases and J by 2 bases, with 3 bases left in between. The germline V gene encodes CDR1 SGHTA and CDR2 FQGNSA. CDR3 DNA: TGTGCCAGTCACACAGATACGCAGTATTTT. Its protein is CASHTDTQYF.